Listed here is a single T cell receptor (beta chain). It lacks a known antigen. No qualities accompany the bases; no much larger clone lies one base away. The CDR3 regions of human TCRbeta chains were subjected to immunosequencing. Per the source publication's procedure: TCRs in the repertoires were compared against a reference library of SARS-CoV-2-specific TCRs that had been generated with the MIRA antigen-specificity platform. Breadth meant the fraction of unique TCRs that were SARS-CoV-2-associated, whereas depth meant the fraction of total T cells that were SARS-CoV-2-associated. Each spike-specific TCR was assigned to its reactive spike region and to a CD4 or CD8 class using the MIRA data. Log10-transformed breadth and depth values were compared by one-way ANOVA with Sidak's multiple comparisons tests. TCRdb carries this immuneACCESS record with in-frame sequences only. Its versions omit some clonotypes, under half of them owing to an unresolved V gene in the studies checked, with the rest unexplained. D and trimming come from the DNA, and the V and J calls and clone size come from that table. In this sample the table shows some 150,000 clones, more than 85% of which occur a single time. 1.5% of the sample belongs to the ten largest clones.

The sample belongs to a study of T cell responses to AZD1222 COVID-19 vaccine (dated by TCRdb to the early 2020s). Regarding the research as a whole: TCR sequencing covered fewer than 250 trial participants: 200 to 210 given two doses of AZD1222 and some 25 given two doses of MenACWY control vaccine. Trial participants were enrolled by age into subgroups of 18-55, 56-69 and 70-plus years, and around 150, 28 and 57 TCR-sequenced participants, respectively, were included in these subgroups. Broad study findings and their caveats: Reportedly, almost half of the unique spike-specific TCRs recognized epitopes lying outside the regions that are mutated in the B.1.351 and B.1.1.7 variants. Conclusions about previously exposed vaccinees were limited because only a handful of AZD1222 recipients were SARS-CoV-2 seropositive at baseline. Vaccine-associated CD4 TCRs spanned the whole spike protein, with dominant responses in regions 160-218 and 743-854. The 56-69-year group was small, and its depth increase did not reach significance, likely because of low power. A significant rise in spike-specific TCR breadth and depth was observed after two AZD1222 doses relative to day 0 and relative to MenACWY recipients. Because no day 14 peak-response samples were available, repertoires were characterized only after the peak T cell response. Participants were mostly white British, with more females than males. The authors suggested clonal diversity may have been underestimated.

The sample's time point label is to be understood as: about 28 days (+/-7) after the second vaccine dose. Because spike-specific TCR depth and breadth did not differ between the two schedules, AZD1222 recipients who got a second dose at roughly 4 weeks were pooled with those who got a second dose at roughly 12 weeks. Vaccinee samples were obtained from the UK trials COV001 and COV002, which included a single-blind randomized controlled phase 2/3 trial of AZD1222 (ChAdOx1 nCoV-19) in healthy adults. For TCRbeta chain sequencing, PBMC samples from trial participants were taken at day 0 and at day 28 after the second dose. Inclusive of the bounding cysteine and phenylalanine, the CDR3 is 13 residues long. Kept here is only the CDR3 DNA, which spans 39 bases and is read in frame from base 1. V and J are truncated by 0 bases and 12 bases respectively, leaving an intervening sequence of 14 bases. CDR1 SGDLS and CDR2 YYNGEE were looked up in the germline V gene.

The V gene is TRBV9 and the J gene is TRBJ2-3; the D gene is perhaps TRBD1 or TRBD2, as each covers 5 bases. This sample comprised peripheral blood, obtained 28 days after the second AZD1222 dose. The sequence was collected from an adult who received the AZD1222 COVID-19 vaccine. Here the CDR3 is given as CASSVGGGVRQYF. In nucleotide form, the sequence is TGTGCCAGCAGCGTAGGTGGGGGTGTTCGACAGTATTTT.